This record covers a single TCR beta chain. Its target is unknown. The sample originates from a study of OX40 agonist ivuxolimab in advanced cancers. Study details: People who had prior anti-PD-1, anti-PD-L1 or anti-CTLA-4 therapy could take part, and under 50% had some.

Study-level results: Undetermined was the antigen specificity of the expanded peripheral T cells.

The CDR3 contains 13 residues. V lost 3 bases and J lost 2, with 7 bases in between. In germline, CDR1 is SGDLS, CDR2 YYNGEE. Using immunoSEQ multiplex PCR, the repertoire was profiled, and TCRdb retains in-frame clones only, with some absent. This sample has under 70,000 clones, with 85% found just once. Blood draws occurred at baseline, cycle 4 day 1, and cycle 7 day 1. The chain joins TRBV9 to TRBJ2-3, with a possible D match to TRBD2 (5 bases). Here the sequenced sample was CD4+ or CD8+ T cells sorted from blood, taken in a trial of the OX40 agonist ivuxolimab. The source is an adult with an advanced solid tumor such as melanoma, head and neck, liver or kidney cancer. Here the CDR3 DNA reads TGTGCCAGCAGCGCCGGGATCACAGATACGCAGTATTTT. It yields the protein CASSAGITDTQYF.